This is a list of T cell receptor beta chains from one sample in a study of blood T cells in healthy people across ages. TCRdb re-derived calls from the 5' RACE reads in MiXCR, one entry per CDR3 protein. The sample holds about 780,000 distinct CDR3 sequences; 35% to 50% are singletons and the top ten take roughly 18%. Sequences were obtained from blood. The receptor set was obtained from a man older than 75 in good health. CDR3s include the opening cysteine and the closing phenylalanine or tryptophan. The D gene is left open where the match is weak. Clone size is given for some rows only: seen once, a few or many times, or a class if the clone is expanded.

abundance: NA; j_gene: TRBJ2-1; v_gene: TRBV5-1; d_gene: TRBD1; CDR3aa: CASSSRPGQGMNEQFF; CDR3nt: TGCGCCAGCAGCTCCCGTCCGGGACAGGGGATGAATGAGCAGTTCTTC
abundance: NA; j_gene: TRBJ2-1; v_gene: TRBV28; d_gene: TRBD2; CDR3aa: CATRAGGSNEQFF; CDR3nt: TGTGCCACCCGAGCGGGAGGGTCCAATGAGCAGTTCTTC
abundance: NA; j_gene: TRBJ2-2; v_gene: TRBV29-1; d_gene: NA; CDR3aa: CSVERQDTGELFF; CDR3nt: TGCAGCGTTGAACGGCAGGACACCGGGGAGCTGTTTTTT
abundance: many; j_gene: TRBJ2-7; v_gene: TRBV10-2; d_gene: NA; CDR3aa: CASKDDGTYPYEQYF; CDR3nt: TGCGCCAGCAAAGACGACGGAACATACCCCTACGAGCAGTACTTC
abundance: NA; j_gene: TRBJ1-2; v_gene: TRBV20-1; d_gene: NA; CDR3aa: CSARGEGRTNYGYTF; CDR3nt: TGCAGTGCTAGGGGAGAGGGCCGGACCAACTATGGCTACACCTTC
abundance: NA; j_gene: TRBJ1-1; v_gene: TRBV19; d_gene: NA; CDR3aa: CASSIRPLGVAFF; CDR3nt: TGTGCCAGTAGCATCCGGCCCCTTGGGGTAGCTTTCTTT
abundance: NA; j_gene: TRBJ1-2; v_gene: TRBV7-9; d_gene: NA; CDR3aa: CASIVDYGYTF; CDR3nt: TGTGCCAGCATCGTCGACTATGGCTACACCTTC
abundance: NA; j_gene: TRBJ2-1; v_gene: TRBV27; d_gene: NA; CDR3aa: CASTSRENNEQFF; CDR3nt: TGTGCCAGCACTAGCCGGGAGAACAATGAGCAGTTCTTC
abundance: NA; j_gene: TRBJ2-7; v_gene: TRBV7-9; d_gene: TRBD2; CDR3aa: CASSWGSGSRPYEQYF; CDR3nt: TGTGCCAGCAGCTGGGGGAGCGGGAGTCGTCCCTACGAGCAGTACTTC
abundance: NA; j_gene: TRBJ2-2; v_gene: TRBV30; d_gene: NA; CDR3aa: CAWSVPGGTGELFF; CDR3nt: TGTGCCTGGAGTGTACCCGGAGGGACCGGGGAGCTGTTTTTT
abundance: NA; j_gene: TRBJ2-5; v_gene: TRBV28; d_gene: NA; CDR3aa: CASSTSVGDQETQYF; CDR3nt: NA
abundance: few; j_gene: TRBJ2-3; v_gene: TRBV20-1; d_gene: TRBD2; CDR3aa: CSARSTSGSNTDTQYF; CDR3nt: TGCAGTGCTAGGTCGACTAGCGGGAGTAATACAGATACGCAGTATTTT
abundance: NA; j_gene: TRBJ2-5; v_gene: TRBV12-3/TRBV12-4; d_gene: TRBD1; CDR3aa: CASRPGGLQYF; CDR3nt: TGTGCCAGCAGGCCAGGGGGTTTGCAGTACTTC
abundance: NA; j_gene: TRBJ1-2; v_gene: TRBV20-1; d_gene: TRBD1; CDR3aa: CSARPPSGGIPYGYTF; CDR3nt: TGCAGTGCTAGACCACCTTCAGGGGGCATACCCTATGGCTACACCTTC
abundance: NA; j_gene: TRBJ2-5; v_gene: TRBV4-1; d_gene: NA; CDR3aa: CASSQIWSGQETQYF; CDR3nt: TGCGCCAGCAGCCAAATATGGTCGGGCCAAGAGACCCAGTACTTC
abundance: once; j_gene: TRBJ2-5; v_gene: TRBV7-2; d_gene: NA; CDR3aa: CASSPNSRGTGTQYF; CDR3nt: TGTGCCAGCAGCCCCAACTCGAGAGGAACGGGGACCCAGTACTTC
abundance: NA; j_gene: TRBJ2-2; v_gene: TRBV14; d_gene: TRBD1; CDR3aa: CASSPTRGQANTGELFF; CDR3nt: TGTGCCAGCAGCCCCACCCGGGGACAGGCGAACACCGGGGAGCTGTTTTTT
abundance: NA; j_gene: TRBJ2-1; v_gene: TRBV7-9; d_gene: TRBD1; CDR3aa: CASSVPGQGNEQFF; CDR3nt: TGTGCCAGCAGCGTCCCGGGACAGGGGAATGAGCAGTTCTTC
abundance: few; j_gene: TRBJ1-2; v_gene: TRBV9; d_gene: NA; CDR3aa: CASSVGGDLSGYTF; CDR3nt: TGTGCCAGCAGCGTAGGAGGAGATCTAAGTGGCTACACCTTC
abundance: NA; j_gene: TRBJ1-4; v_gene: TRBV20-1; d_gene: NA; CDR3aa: CSAPGGRNEKLFF; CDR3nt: TGCAGTGCGCCGGGGGGACGAAATGAAAAACTGTTTTTT
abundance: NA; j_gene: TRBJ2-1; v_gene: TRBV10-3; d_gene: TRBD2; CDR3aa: CAISARGTSGGSYNEQFF; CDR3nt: TGTGCCATCAGTGCCAGAGGGACTAGCGGGGGCTCCTACAATGAGCAGTTCTTC
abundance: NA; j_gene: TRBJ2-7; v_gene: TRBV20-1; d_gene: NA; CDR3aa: CSARGFAYNEQYF; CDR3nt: TGCAGTGCTAGGGGGTTTGCCTACAATGAGCAGTACTTC
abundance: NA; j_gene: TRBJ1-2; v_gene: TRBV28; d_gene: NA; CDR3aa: CASSVSVVYTF; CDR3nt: TGTGCCAGCAGTGTGTCAGTCGTCTACACCTTC
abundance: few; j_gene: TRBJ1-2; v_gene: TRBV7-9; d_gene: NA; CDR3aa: CASSLWPTIYGYTF; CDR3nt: TGTGCCAGCAGCTTATGGCCGACAATCTATGGCTACACCTTC
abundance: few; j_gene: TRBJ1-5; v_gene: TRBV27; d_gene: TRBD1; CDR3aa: CASSLSGTGGGQPQHF; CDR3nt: TGTGCCAGCAGTTTATCCGGGACAGGGGGCGGACAGCCCCAGCATTTT
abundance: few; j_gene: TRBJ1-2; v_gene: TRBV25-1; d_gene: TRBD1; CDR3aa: CASSEDRVDGYTF; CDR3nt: TGTGCCAGCAGTGAGGACAGGGTTGATGGCTACACCTTC
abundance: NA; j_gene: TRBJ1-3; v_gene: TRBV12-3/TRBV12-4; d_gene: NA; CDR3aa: CANSLRGLAGNTVYF; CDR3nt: TGTGCCAACAGTTTAAGGGGGTTAGCAGGAAACACCGTATATTTT
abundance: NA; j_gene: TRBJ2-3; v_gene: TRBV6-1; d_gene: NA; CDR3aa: CASGPGDGSGTDTQYF; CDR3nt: TGTGCCAGCGGCCCCGGGGATGGGAGCGGCACAGATACGCAGTATTTT
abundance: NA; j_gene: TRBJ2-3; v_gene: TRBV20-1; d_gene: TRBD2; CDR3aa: CSASTNSGSTDTQYF; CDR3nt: TGCAGTGCTAGTACGAATAGCGGGAGCACAGATACGCAGTATTTT
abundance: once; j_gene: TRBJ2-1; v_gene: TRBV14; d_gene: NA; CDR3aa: CASSQERSRYYNERFF; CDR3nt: TGTGCCAGCAGCCAAGAAAGGAGTCGTTACTACAATGAGCGGTTCTTC
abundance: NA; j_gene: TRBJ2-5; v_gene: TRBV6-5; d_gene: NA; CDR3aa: CASSPFRARGQETQYF; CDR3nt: NA